This is a list of T cell receptor beta chains from one sample in a study of T-cell reconstitution after alpha-beta-depleted transplantation in children. In TCRdb, the PCR reads were re-called with MiXCR into one record per CDR3 protein. The sample records some 530,000 distinct CDR3 sequences, about an eighth being singletons. Sequencing used PBMCs from the stem cell graft donor, obtained from the stem cell graft. These receptors were collected from a human donor who donated a stem cell graft to a child with combined immunodeficiency. Each CDR3 is given with its conserved first and last residue. A D gene is named only where the DNA matches it firmly. The size field is filled for only some rows; it gives once, few, many or a size class.

cdr3_nt | cdr3_aa | d_call | j_call | clone_size | v_call
TGTGCCAGCCACGGGGCACTCTACAATGAGCAGTTCTTC | CASHGALYNEQFF | . | TRBJ2-1 | few | TRBV28
TGCGCCAGCAGCTCAAGACTAGCGGGGGGAGGTGAGACCCAGTACTTC | CASSSRLAGGGETQYF | TRBD2 | TRBJ2-5 | . | TRBV5-1
TGTGCCAGCAGTTCCAGCCGACTAGGGGCCTACAATGAGCAGTTCTTC | CASSSSRLGAYNEQFF | . | TRBJ2-1 | few | TRBV6-2/TRBV6-3
TGTGCCAGCAGTTTAAGGGGTCCGGGGACAGATACGCAGTATTTT | CASSLRGPGTDTQYF | . | TRBJ2-3 | few | TRBV12-3/TRBV12-4
TGTGCCAGCAGTACCCCGACAGGCACTCCTTCCTTC | CASSTPTGTPSF | . | TRBJ2-7 | . | TRBV27
TGCAGTGCTAGGGAGCAGGGGGCCAAAAACATTCAGTACTTC | CSAREQGAKNIQYF | . | TRBJ2-4 | many | TRBV20-1
TGTGCCAGCAGTTTAAATAAGGCAGGGGGGCTTTACAATGAGCAGTTCTTC | CASSLNKAGGLYNEQFF | . | TRBJ2-1 | many | TRBV27
TGTGCCTGGAGTCGGGGCGGCGGCAACCAAGAGACCCAGTACTTC | CAWSRGGGNQETQYF | . | TRBJ2-5 | many | TRBV30
TGTGCCAGCAGTTCAGACAGTGGAGAGACCCAGTACTTC | CASSSDSGETQYF | . | TRBJ2-5 | many | TRBV2
TGTGCCAGCAGCCCGCCGGGACGAGGATCGTACAATGAGCAGTTCTTC | CASSPPGRGSYNEQFF | . | TRBJ2-1 | . | TRBV13
TGTGCCACCGTAGCGGGCTCCTACAATGAGCAGTTCTTC | CATVAGSYNEQFF | TRBD2 | TRBJ2-1 | many | TRBV12-3/TRBV12-4
TGTGCCAGCAGGAATCGTGTCGACAGGATCAATTCACCCCTCCACTTT | CASRNRVDRINSPLHF | . | TRBJ1-6 | . | TRBV12-3/TRBV12-4
TGTGCCACCCGACTAGCCTCCTACAATGAGCAGTTCTTC | CATRLASYNEQFF | TRBD2 | TRBJ2-1 | many | TRBV27
TGCGCCAGCAGCCCGGGACAGGGGGCGCATGAAAAACTGTTTTTT | CASSPGQGAHEKLFF | TRBD1 | TRBJ1-4 | . | TRBV4-3
TGTGCCAGCAGTTTCGGGGCAACCACCGGGGAGCTGTTTTTT | CASSFGATTGELFF | . | TRBJ2-2 | . | TRBV12-3/TRBV12-4
TGTGCCAGCAGAACCACCGCTTTCAGTACAGATACGCAGTATTTT | CASRTTAFSTDTQYF | . | TRBJ2-3 | few | TRBV7-8
TGTGCCAGCAGTTCCCTCAAGCCCGGGGGGGCTGAGACCCAGTACTTC | CASSSLKPGGAETQYF | TRBD2 | TRBJ2-5 | . | TRBV12-3/TRBV12-4